Reported below is one T cell receptor beta chain. Its antigen is not identified. CDR3 length: 11 amino acids. V was clipped by 7 bases and J by 4 bases, with 8 bases between them. Per germline, CDR1 SGHTA and CDR2 FQGNSA. The protocol was immunoSEQ multiplex PCR, while the TCRdb copy is restricted to in-frame clones and leaves out a portion. The sample has roughly 2 million clones, about 95% seen once. The source of the sample is a study of shared clonotypes between healthy human individuals. For the study at large: Researchers assigned three CD4 naive, three CD4 memory, two CD8 naive and one CD8 memory plate to each donor. Overall study results and limits: In general, naive subsets displayed greater estimated richness than memory subsets did. When compared with the clonotypes that were shared by all four sorted-subset donors, the non-shared clonotypes turned out to have lower generation probabilities.

The chain couples TRBV7-2 to TRBJ2-7, with D maybe TRBD2 (6 bases). The receptor's source is a man aged 18 to 30 in good health. The source material was naive CD4+ T cells sorted from blood. Subset meaning: CD45RA+ positively selected. CDR3 nucleotide sequence: TGTGCCAGCACCCGGGGGTACGAGCAGTACTTC. Protein product: CASTRGYEQYF.